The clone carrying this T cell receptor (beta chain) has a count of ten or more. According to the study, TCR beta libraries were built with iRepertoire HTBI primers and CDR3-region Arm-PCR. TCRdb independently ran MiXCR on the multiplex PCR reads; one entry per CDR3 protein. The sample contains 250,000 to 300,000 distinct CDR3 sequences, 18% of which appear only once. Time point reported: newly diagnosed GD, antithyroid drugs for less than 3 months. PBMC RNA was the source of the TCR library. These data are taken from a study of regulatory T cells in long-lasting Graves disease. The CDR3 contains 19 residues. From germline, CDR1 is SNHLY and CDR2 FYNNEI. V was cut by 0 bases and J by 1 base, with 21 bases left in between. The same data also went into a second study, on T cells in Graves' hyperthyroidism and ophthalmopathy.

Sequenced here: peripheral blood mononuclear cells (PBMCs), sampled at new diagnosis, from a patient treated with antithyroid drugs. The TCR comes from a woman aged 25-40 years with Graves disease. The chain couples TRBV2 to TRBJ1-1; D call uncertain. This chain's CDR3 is CASSEADLTIWDTNTEAFF. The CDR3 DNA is TGTGCCAGCAGTGAAGCGGACTTAACAATTTGGGATACGAACACTGAAGCTTTCTTT.